A single sample is the source of the 10 T cell receptor beta chains below, sequenced in a study of cytomegalovirus exposure and HLA in healthy donors. PCR employed 60 Vbeta and 13 Jbeta primers. Sequencing used immunoSEQ multiplex PCR; TCRdb keeps in-frame clones, though not all of them. Of around 90,000 clones listed, less than 85% were seen once; the top ten hold 7.4%. The sequencing sample was made of PBMCs. These receptors were obtained from a man between 40 and 49 years old in good health and CMV-seropositive.

The rearrangement uses TRBV4-2 and TRBJ2-7; D remains ambiguous. The V end was cut by 1 base, the J end by 6 bases, with 7 bases between. The CDR3 totals 12 residues. Germline V gene data show CDR1 as LGHNA and CDR2 as YNFKEQ. The CDR3 nucleotides read TGTGCCAGCAGCCAAGTAACGGGCGAGCAGTACTTC. This encodes CASSQVTGEQYF.

The chain carries TRBV10-1 and TRBJ2-3, with D possibly being TRBD2 (5 bases). Germline CDR1 reads WNHNN; CDR2 reads SYGVQD (reference sequence). Trimming took 4 bases from V and 6 from J, leaving 11 bases between them. This CDR3 contains 13 residues. CDR3 in amino acids: CASSAGSLDTQYF. The CDR3 coding sequence is TGCGCCAGCAGTGCGGGGTCATTGGATACGCAGTATTTT.

This clone was seen once. The chain employs TRBV6-4 and TRBJ2-1; TRBD2 matches 10 bases. Germline V gene lookup returns CDR1 MRHNA and CDR2 SNTAGT. Germline trimming cut 3 bases from V and 9 bases from J; bases unmatched to any gene: 8. CDR3 length: 15 amino acids. CDR3 coding DNA: TGTGCCAGCAGTGAGTCCGGGACTAGCGCCGGTGAGCAGTTCTTC. Its translation: CASSESGTSAGEQFF.

This chain joins TRBV27 and TRBJ2-1; 9 bases are shared with TRBD2. The CDR3 contains 16 residues. The V segment lost 2 bases and the J segment 5 bases; nucleotides outside the gene matches: 7. Germline V gene lookup returns CDR1 MNHEY and CDR2 SMNVEV (reference sequence). The CDR3 coding sequence is TGTGCCAGCAGTTTACTGCGGGAGGGGCGTAACAATGAGCAGTTCTTC. This translates into CASSLLREGRNNEQFF.

The genes are TRBV6-1 and TRBJ1-2, with D perhaps TRBD1 (5 bases). The CDR3 runs 11 residues. Germline loops: CDR1 MNHNS, CDR2 SASEGT. DNA of the CDR3: TGTGCAGGGGCAGGGATATATGGCTACACCTTC. It encodes CAGAGIYGYTF.

The CDR3 spells CASSDAGGSSYEQYF. DNA for the CDR3: TGTGCCAGCAGTGACGCGGGGGGGAGCTCCTACGAGCAGTACTTC. The chain employs TRBV6-1 and TRBJ2-7, with 9 bases aligning to TRBD2. Germline V gene data show CDR1 as MNHNS and CDR2 as SASEGT. J gave up 0 bases and V 3 bases, and 3 bases lay outside the gene matches. The CDR3 covers 15 residues.

V gene TRBV5-1 combines with J gene TRBJ1-1; tentatively, D is TRBD1 (6 bases). The CDR3 is made up of 15 amino acids. Germline CDR1 is SGHRS and CDR2 is YFSETQ. Trimming took off 4 bases at V and 1 base at J, with 14 bases between the two ends. CDR3 protein: CASSPQGKGNTEAFF. For the CDR3, the DNA is TGCGCCAGCAGCCCTCAGGGGAAGGGGAACACTGAAGCTTTCTTT.

This chain joins TRBV20-1 and TRBJ1-4; D remains unclear. Deletions cut 4 bases from V and 7 bases from J, with 7 bases between. CDR1 is DFQATT, CDR2 SNEGSKA, per germline (reference sequence). This CDR3 spans 11 amino acids. The CDR3 protein is CSAIKSEKLFF. CDR3 coding DNA: TGCAGTGCTATTAAGAGTGAAAAACTGTTTTTT.

This sequence joins TRBV10-3 and TRBJ1-1; maybe TRBD1 (5 bases). V dropped 4 bases and J dropped 11 bases, with 14 bases sitting between them. This CDR3 contains 12 residues. Germline loops: CDR1 ENHRY, CDR2 SYGVKD. The CDR3 DNA reads TGTGCCATCAGTGCCACGGGGGGAGGCGCTTTCTTT. Translated, it gives CAISATGGGAFF.

V gene TRBV7-8 combines with J gene TRBJ1-5, with D maybe TRBD1 (5 bases). Trimming stripped 0 bases from V and 4 bases from J, with 10 bases between. The CDR3 sequence is 15 residues long. The germline V gene has CDR1 SGHVS and CDR2 FQNEAQ. DNA of the CDR3: TGTGCCAGCAGCTTAGCGGGGCAGGGAAATCAGCCCCAGCATTTT. Protein: CASSLAGQGNQPQHF.